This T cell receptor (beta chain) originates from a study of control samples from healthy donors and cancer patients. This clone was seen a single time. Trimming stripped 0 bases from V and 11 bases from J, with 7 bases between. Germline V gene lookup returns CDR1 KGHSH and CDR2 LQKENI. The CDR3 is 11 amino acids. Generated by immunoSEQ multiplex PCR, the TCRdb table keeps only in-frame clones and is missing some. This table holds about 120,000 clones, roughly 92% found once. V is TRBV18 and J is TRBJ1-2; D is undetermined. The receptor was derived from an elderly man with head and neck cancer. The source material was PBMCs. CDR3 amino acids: CASSPPLAYTF. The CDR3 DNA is TGTGCCAGCTCACCACCGCTGGCGTACACCTTC.